Described below is a single T cell receptor (beta chain) sequence and its context. Its antigen remains unidentified. This sample was included in a study of blood T cells in healthy people across ages. The study, taken as a whole, reports: Older age went with lower TCR beta diversity per million T cells, in a roughly linear way. Long-lived donors had more naive CD4+ cells and higher diversity than aged donors.

V lost 3 bases and J lost 5, with 13 bases in between. Looked up from germline, CDR1 is MNHEY and CDR2 is SVGEGT. The CDR3 contains 15 residues. Caucasian individuals from Russia who were healthy and aged 6 to 90 acted as donors. Then a second PCR, running roughly 7 to 11 cycles, was carried out with a sample-barcoded 5' primer and a J-beta primer mix. TCRdb re-called the 5' RACE reads with MiXCR, one entry per CDR3 protein. This sample carries roughly 2 million distinct CDR3 sequences, less than 50% of them seen once, and the ten largest clones take over 2%. This TCR was recovered from a woman aged 40-49 years in good health. The chain is built from TRBV6-2 or TRBV6-3 and TRBJ2-2; tentative D call: TRBD1 (5 bases). The sample consisted of blood. The CDR3 bases are TGTGCCAGCAGTTATAGGGGAAAAAGGACCGGGGAGCTGTTTTTT. Translating it yields CASSYRGKRTGELFF.